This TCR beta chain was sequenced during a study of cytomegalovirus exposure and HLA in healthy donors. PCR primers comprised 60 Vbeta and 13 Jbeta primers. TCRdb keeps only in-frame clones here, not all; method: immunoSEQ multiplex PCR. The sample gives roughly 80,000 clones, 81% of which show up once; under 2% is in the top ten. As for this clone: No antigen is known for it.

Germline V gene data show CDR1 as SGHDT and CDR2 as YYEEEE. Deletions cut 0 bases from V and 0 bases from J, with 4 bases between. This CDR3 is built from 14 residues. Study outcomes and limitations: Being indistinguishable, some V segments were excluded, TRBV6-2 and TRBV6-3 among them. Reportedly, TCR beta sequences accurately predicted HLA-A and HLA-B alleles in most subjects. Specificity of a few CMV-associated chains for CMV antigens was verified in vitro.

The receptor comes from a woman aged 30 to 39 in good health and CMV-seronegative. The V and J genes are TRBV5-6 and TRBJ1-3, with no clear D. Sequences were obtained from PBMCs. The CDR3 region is CASSLVFSGNTIYF. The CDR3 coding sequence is TGTGCCAGCAGCTTGGTCTTCTCTGGAAACACCATATATTTT.